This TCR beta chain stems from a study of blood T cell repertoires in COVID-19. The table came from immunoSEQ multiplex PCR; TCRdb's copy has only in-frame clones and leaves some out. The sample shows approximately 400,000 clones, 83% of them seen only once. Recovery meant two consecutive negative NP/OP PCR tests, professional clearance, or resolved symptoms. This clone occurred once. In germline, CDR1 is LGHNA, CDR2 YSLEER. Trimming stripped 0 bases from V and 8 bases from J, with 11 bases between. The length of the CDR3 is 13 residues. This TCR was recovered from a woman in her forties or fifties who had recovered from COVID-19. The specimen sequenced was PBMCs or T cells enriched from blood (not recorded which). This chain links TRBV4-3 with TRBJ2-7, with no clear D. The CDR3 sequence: CASSQDGLGKQYF. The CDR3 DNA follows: TGCGCCAGCAGCCAAGATGGCCTTGGTAAGCAGTACTTC.